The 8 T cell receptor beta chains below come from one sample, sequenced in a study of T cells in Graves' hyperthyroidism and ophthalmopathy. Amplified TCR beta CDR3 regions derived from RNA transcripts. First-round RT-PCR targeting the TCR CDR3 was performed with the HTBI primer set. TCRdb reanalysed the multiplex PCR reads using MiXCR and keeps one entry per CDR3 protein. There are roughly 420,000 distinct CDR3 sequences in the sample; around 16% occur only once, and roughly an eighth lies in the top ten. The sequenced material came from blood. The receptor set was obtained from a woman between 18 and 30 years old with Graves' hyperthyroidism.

This chain's CDR3 is CATSDPTGTGNNEQFF. In nucleotides, the CDR3 is TGTGCCACCAGTGATCCCACCGGGACAGGGAACAATGAGCAGTTCTTC. This chain connects TRBV24-1 to TRBJ2-1; 9 bases are a match to TRBD1. Germline values: CDR1 KGHDR, CDR2 SFDVKD. CDR3 size: 16 residues. V was pared by 3 bases and J by 5 bases, with 7 bases of the junction left unmatched.

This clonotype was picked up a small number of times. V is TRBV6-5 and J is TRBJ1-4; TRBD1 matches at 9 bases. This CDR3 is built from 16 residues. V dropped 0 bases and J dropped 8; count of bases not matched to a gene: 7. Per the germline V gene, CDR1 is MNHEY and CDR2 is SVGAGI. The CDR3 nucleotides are TGTGCCAGCAGTTACTCGGGACAGGGCCAAGGAGAAAAACTGTTTTTT. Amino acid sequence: CASSYSGQGQGEKLFF.

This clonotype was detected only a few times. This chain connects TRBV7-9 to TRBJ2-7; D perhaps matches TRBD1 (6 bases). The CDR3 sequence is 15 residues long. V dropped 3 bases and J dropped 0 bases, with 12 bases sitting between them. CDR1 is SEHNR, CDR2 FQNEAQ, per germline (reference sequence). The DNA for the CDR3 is TGTGCCAGCAGCTTCCGAAAGGGGGACTCCTACGAGCAGTACTTC. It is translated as CASSFRKGDSYEQYF.

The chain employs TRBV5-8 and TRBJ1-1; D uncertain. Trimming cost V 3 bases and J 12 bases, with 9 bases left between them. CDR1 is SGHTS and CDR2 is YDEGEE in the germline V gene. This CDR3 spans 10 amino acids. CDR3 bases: TGTGCCAGCAGCTCCAAAACTCCTTTCTTT. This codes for CASSSKTPFF.

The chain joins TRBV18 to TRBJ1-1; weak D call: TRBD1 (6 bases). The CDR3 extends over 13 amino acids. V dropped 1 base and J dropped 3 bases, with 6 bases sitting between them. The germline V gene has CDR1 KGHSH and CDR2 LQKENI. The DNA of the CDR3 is TGTGCCAGCTCACCACGGACAGACACTGAAGCTTTCTTT. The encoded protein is CASSPRTDTEAFF.

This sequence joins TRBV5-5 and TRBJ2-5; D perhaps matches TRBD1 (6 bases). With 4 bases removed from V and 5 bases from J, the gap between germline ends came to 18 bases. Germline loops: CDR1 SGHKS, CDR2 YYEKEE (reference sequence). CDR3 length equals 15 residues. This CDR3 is CASSLTGTTLETQYF. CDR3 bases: TGTGCCAGCAGCCTAACCGGGACAACCCTGGAGACCCAGTACTTC.

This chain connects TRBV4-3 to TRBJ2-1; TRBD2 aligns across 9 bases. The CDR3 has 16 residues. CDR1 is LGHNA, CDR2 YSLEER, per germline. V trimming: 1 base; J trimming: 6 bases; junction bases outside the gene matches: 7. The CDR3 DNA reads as TGCGCCAGCAGCCAAGTACCGGGACTAGCTGTCAATGAGCAGTTCTTC. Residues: CASSQVPGLAVNEQFF.

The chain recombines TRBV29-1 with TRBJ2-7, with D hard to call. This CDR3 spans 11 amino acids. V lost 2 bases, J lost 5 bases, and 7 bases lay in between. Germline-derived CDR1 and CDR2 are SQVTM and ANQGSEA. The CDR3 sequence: CSVEISHEQYF. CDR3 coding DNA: TGCAGCGTTGAAATCTCTCACGAGCAGTACTTC.